In this sample, the clone carrying this T cell receptor beta chain turned up once. Antigen unknown. The sample comes from a study of cytomegalovirus exposure and HLA in healthy donors. Study-level findings and limits: In a later analysis, DRB1 alleles had the most associated TCRs; HLA-C alleles the fewest.

The PCR used 60 Vbeta and 13 Jbeta primers. Sequencing used immunoSEQ multiplex PCR; TCRdb keeps in-frame clones, though not all of them. Here the sample spans 200,000 to 250,000 clones, approximately 80% being singletons. Germline V gene lookup returns CDR1 SGDLS and CDR2 YYNGEE. CDR3 length equals 14 residues. This TCR was recovered from a girl aged 10 to 17 in good health and CMV-seronegative. The rearrangement joins TRBV9 to TRBJ2-5; tentatively, D is TRBD1 (6 bases). The closer fit of TRBJ2-7 to the DNA end suggests the J call may be wrong. Source material: PBMCs. DNA of the CDR3: TGTGCCAGCAGCATATCAGGGGTAAGCTACGAGCAGTACTTC. It codes for CASSISGVSYEQYF.